A single sample gave rise to the 29 T cell receptor beta chains below, sequenced in a study of T cell responses to AZD1222 COVID-19 vaccine (dated by TCRdb to about 2021). The library came from the immunoSEQ multiplex PCR assay. Drawn from immuneACCESS, this table holds only the in-frame rearrangements with V and J called that TCRdb kept. Clones are partly lost; checked studies trace under half to an unresolved V gene and leave the rest unexplained. This sample lists about 180,000 clones; over 80% were detected once. Together, the top ten hold more than 0.85% of the sample. The time point label, as the study defines it: about 28 days (+/-7) after the second vaccine dose. In the paper's terms, the treatment or condition label means: meningococcal conjugate vaccine given as trial control. This specimen consisted of peripheral blood, obtained 28 days after the second dose of the MenACWY control vaccine. The receptors stem from an adult who received the MenACWY meningococcal vaccine as a control.

The J gene is TRBJ1-2, the V gene TRBV6-2 or TRBV6-3; 7 nucleotides align to TRBD1. CDR1 and CDR2 from the germline V gene are MNHEY and SVGEGT. This CDR3 has 13 amino acids. J gave up 5 bases and V 2 bases, and 2 bases lay outside the gene matches. The CDR3 nucleotides read TGTGCCAGCAGTTACGGGGACAGATATGGCTACACCTTC. Protein sequence: CASSYGDRYGYTF.

On this clone: The sample holds other DNA sequences that translate to the same CDR3. The chain employs TRBV5-1 and TRBJ2-5; TRBD2 aligns across 7 bases. Germline V gene lookup returns CDR1 SGHRS and CDR2 YFSETQ. The CDR3 is 13 amino acids. With 4 bases clipped from V and 4 bases from J, the junction kept 4 bases outside the gene matches. The CDR3 sequence is CASSLGGGETQYF. The CDR3 DNA sequence: TGCGCCAGCAGCCTTGGGGGGGGAGAGACCCAGTACTTC. The full variable domain, with the rest looked up from reference TRBV5-1 and TRBJ2-5, is KAGVTQTPRYLIKTRGQQVTLSCSPISGHRSVSWYQQTPGQGLQFLFEYFSETQRNKGNFPGRFSGRQFSNSRSEMNVSTLELGDSALYLCASSLGGGETQYFGPGTRLLVL.

The rearrangement links TRBV19 to TRBJ1-6; TRBD1 is a possible D gene (5 bases). Looked up from germline, CDR1 is LNHDA and CDR2 is SQIVND (reference sequence). With 5 bases removed from V and 9 bases from J, the gap between germline ends came to 17 bases. The CDR3 totals 15 residues. The CDR3 DNA reads as TGTGCCAGTAGTTTGGACATAAAGATGAGTTCACCCCTCCACTTT. Translating gives CASSLDIKMSSPLHF.

The chain carries TRBV28 and TRBJ1-1; D ambiguous. Trimming left V 5 bases short and J 7 bases short, with 11 bases between. The CDR3 spans 12 residues. Looked up from germline, CDR1 is MDHEN and CDR2 is SYDVKM. CDR3 residues: CASSIEQSEAFF. In DNA form, the CDR3 reads TGTGCCAGCAGTATCGAACAGAGTGAAGCTTTCTTT.

This chain joins TRBV19 and TRBJ1-2, with 9 bases matching TRBD1. CDR3 length equals 15 residues. Trimming took 8 bases from V and 3 from J; bases not matched to a gene: 10. Germline V lookup: CDR1 LNHDA, CDR2 SQIVND (reference sequence). For the CDR3, the DNA is TGTGCCAGTGGGGACAGGGCAGGGGGATACTATGGCTACACCTTC. It translates to CASGDRAGGYYGYTF.

V gene TRBV5-6 combines with J gene TRBJ2-5; no clear D. There are 13 residues in the CDR3. Germline V gene data show CDR1 as SGHDT and CDR2 as YYEEEE. Trimming took off 0 bases at V and 5 bases at J, with 8 bases between the two ends. The CDR3 DNA reads TGTGCCAGCAGCTTGGATAGGACGGAGACCCAGTACTTC. As protein: CASSLDRTETQYF.

The chain couples TRBV27 to TRBJ2-5; 8 bases match TRBD2. Germline CDR1 and CDR2: MNHEY and SMNVEV (reference sequence). V was pared by 2 bases and J by 5 bases, with 10 bases of the junction left unmatched. The CDR3 runs 16 residues. The CDR3 spells CASSLRRGGFPETQYF. CDR3 nucleotide sequence: TGTGCCAGCAGTTTACGTCGCGGGGGGTTCCCGGAGACCCAGTACTTC.

This rearrangement joins TRBV18 to TRBJ2-7; D not certain. This CDR3 region has 15 residues. CDR1 is KGHSH, CDR2 LQKENI, per germline. The ends were cut back, 0 bases at V and 3 bases at J, with 12 bases in the middle. The CDR3 DNA reads TGTGCCAGCTCACCACCAAGTCGACACCTCTACGAGCAGTACTTC. Its translation is CASSPPSRHLYEQYF.

J is TRBJ2-1 and V is TRBV2; weak D call: TRBD2 (6 bases). This CDR3 contains 15 residues. CDR1 is SNHLY and CDR2 is FYNNEI in the germline V gene. The V gene lost 6 bases and the J gene lost 8 bases, with 20 bases spanning the gap. The CDR3 loop reads CASRRLGGDRYEQFF. The CDR3 bases are TGTGCCAGCAGGAGGCTAGGAGGGGACCGCTATGAGCAGTTCTTC. The full variable domain, its missing parts supplied by reference TRBV2 and TRBJ2-1, is EPEVTQTPSHQVTQMGQEVILRCVPISNHLYFYWYRQILGQKVEFLVSFYNNEISEKSEIFDDQFSVERPDGSNFTLKIRSTKLEDSAMYFCASRRLGGDRYEQFFGPGTRLTVL.

This clone was counted a single time. The rearrangement uses TRBV2 and TRBJ1-5; 9 bases fit TRBD1. V lost 0 bases, J lost 3 bases, and 3 bases stayed unmatched. CDR1 and CDR2 (germline): SNHLY, FYNNEI. This CDR3 has 16 residues. The chain's CDR3 is CASSEAGQGVNQPQHF. DNA of the CDR3: TGTGCCAGCAGTGAAGCGGGACAGGGTGTCAATCAGCCCCAGCATTTT.

This clone has more than one count but fewer than ten. The sample holds other DNA sequences that translate to the same CDR3. The rearrangement joins TRBV12-3 or TRBV12-4 to TRBJ1-1, with D possibly TRBD1 on 5 matching bases. V gave up 3 bases and J gave up 1 base, with 6 bases separating them. The CDR3 totals 13 residues. CDR3 sequence (DNA): TGTGCCAGCAGTTTGGGGCAGAACACTGAAGCTTTCTTT. This translates into CASSLGQNTEAFF.

The chain uses TRBV19 and TRBJ1-5; 11 positions agree with TRBD1. The germline V gene encodes CDR1 LNHDA and CDR2 SQIVND (reference sequence). With V trimmed by 8 bases and J by 4 bases, 10 bases remained unmatched. The CDR3 contains 16 residues. CDR3 nucleotide sequence: TGTGCCAGTTTTGGGACAGGGGGATTCGGAAATCAGCCCCAGCATTTT. Translated, it gives CASFGTGGFGNQPQHF. The variable domain in full, completed from reference TRBV19 and TRBJ1-5, reads DGGITQSPKYLFRKEGQNVTLSCEQNLNHDAMYWYRQDPGQGLRLIYYSQIVNDFQKGDIAEGYSVSREKKESFPLTVTSAQKNPTAFYLCASFGTGGFGNQPQHFGDGTRLSIL.

The chain combines TRBV7-2 with TRBJ2-3; a weak D match, TRBD2 (7 bases). With 2 bases removed from V and 1 base from J, the gap between germline ends came to 13 bases. CDR1 and CDR2 (germline): SGHTA, FQGNSA. The CDR3 runs 16 residues. CDR3 sequence (DNA): TGTGCCAGCAGCTTAACGGGGGGCGCAGGCACAGATACGCAGTATTTT. Translation gives CASSLTGGAGTDTQYF. Variable domain in full (rest from reference TRBV7-2 and TRBJ2-3): GAGVSQSPSNKVTEKGKDVELRCDPISGHTALYWYRQSLGQGLEFLIYFQGNSAPDKSGLPSDRFSAERTGGSVSTLTIQRTQQEDSAVYLCASSLTGGAGTDTQYFGPGTRLTVL.

A note on this clone: Other DNA sequences in this specimen translate into the identical CDR3. The chain joins TRBV2 to TRBJ1-5; D unclear. Per germline, CDR1 SNHLY and CDR2 FYNNEI. V was trimmed by 3 bases and J by 4 bases, leaving 7 bases between them. CDR3 size: 13 residues. The CDR3 is CASSEEVNQPQHF. In nucleotides, the CDR3 is TGTGCCAGCAGTGAGGAGGTAAATCAGCCCCAGCATTTT.

The chain joins TRBV30 to TRBJ1-4; D call uncertain. Trimming stripped 5 bases from V and 5 bases from J, with 6 bases between. CDR1 and CDR2 (germline): GTSNPN, SVGIG (reference sequence). The length of the CDR3 is 11 residues. This chain's CDR3 is CAWSRNEKLFF. In DNA, the CDR3 is TGTGCCTGGTCCCGAAATGAAAAACTGTTTTTT.

This chain links TRBV19 with TRBJ2-3; TRBD2 matches 7 bases. This CDR3 spans 17 amino acids. Germline V gene lookup returns CDR1 LNHDA and CDR2 SQIVND (reference sequence). V dropped 2 bases and J dropped 2; count of bases not matched to a gene: 10. The CDR3 loop is CASSIRFPAGTTDTQYF. In DNA form, the CDR3 reads TGTGCCAGTAGTATAAGGTTCCCAGCGGGGACCACAGATACGCAGTATTTT.

V and J are TRBV5-1 and TRBJ1-6; possible D gene TRBD1, 6 bases. The V gene's germline CDR1 is SGHRS and CDR2 YFSETQ. The CDR3 is 15 amino acids. V was shortened by 0 bases and J by 7 bases, with 11 bases between the two germline ends. The CDR3 loop reads CASSLGQGKNSPLHF. In nucleotides, the CDR3 is TGCGCCAGCAGCTTGGGGCAGGGGAAGAATTCACCCCTCCACTTT.

V gene TRBV6-5 combines with J gene TRBJ1-1; no clear D gene. The germline V gene has CDR1 MNHEY and CDR2 SVGAGI. Trimming cost V 5 bases and J 1 base, with 14 bases left between them. The CDR3 loop spans 15 amino acids. CDR3: CASSTRGGRNTEAFF. CDR3 coding DNA: TGTGCCAGCAGTACCCGAGGCGGCCGGAACACTGAAGCTTTCTTT.

The chain joins TRBV5-1 to TRBJ1-1; a weak D match, TRBD1 (6 bases). V lost 7 bases to trimming and J lost 1 base, with 14 bases between them. The length of the CDR3 is 14 residues. Germline CDR1 is SGHRS and CDR2 is YFSETQ. As DNA, the CDR3 is TGCGCCAGCGAAGAAGGGACACAGAACACTGAAGCTTTCTTT. Translation gives CASEEGTQNTEAFF.

V usage is TRBV5-1 and J usage is TRBJ2-1, with TRBD2 matching 13 bases. V dropped 4 bases and J dropped 10; count of bases not matched to a gene: 8. The germline CDR1 and CDR2 sequences are SGHRS and YFSETQ. The length of the CDR3 is 15 residues. DNA of the CDR3: TGCGCCAGCAGCGCCACTAGCGGGGGGGCCGGGGAGCAGTTCTTC. It yields the protein CASSATSGGAGEQFF. Together with reference TRBV5-1 and TRBJ2-1, the CDR3 gives the full variable domain: KAGVTQTPRYLIKTRGQQVTLSCSPISGHRSVSWYQQTPGQGLQFLFEYFSETQRNKGNFPGRFSGRQFSNSRSEMNVSTLELGDSALYLCASSATSGGAGEQFFGPGTRLTVL.

The chain is built from TRBV7-8 and TRBJ1-5; TRBD1 agrees at 7 bases. The CDR3 is 16 residues long. The junction had 8 bases not matched to a gene; V was cut back by 5 bases and J by 1 base. Germline CDR1 reads SGHVS; CDR2 reads FQNEAQ. In DNA form, the CDR3 reads TGTGCCAGCAGCCGAGGGGGACAGAGAAGCAATCAGCCCCAGCATTTT. Protein: CASSRGGQRSNQPQHF.

The J gene is TRBJ2-5, the V gene TRBV6-2 or TRBV6-3; 11 bases fit TRBD2. This CDR3 region has 16 residues. Unmatched junction bases numbered 3, after V lost 2 bases and J lost 1 base. Per the germline V gene, CDR1 is MNHEY and CDR2 is SVGEGT. CDR3 sequence reads: CASSYGGTSGQETQYF. The CDR3 DNA reads TGTGCCAGCAGTTACGGAGGGACTAGCGGCCAAGAGACCCAGTACTTC.

The genes are TRBV5-1 and TRBJ2-2; 11 bases align to TRBD1. The germline gives CDR1 SGHRS, CDR2 YFSETQ. This CDR3 region has 16 residues. Losses at the gene ends were 3 bases for V and 5 bases for J; bases not matched to a gene: 6. This CDR3 is CASSSGQGAPTGELFF. The CDR3 nucleotides read TGCGCCAGCAGCTCCGGACAGGGGGCGCCTACCGGGGAGCTGTTTTTT.

The gene calls are TRBV7-7 and TRBJ2-5; D not resolved. V lost 5 bases and J 2 bases, leaving 9 bases between the germline ends. The CDR3 contains 13 residues. CDR1 and CDR2 (germline): SSHAT, FNYEAQ (reference sequence). CDR3 sequence (DNA): TGTGCCAGCAGCGCGTCGGTTCAAGAGACCCAGTACTTC. Amino acids: CASSASVQETQYF.

The CDR3 DNA is TGTGCCAGCTCACCCCTGGACAGATCTAATGAAAAACTGTTTTTT. Protein sequence: CASSPLDRSNEKLFF. The chain couples TRBV18 to TRBJ1-4; a possible D gene is TRBD1 (6 bases). This CDR3 comprises 15 residues. V shed 3 bases and J shed 3 bases, with 11 bases lying between them. Germline V gene lookup returns CDR1 KGHSH and CDR2 LQKENI.

The genes are TRBV21-1 and TRBJ2-7; TRBD1 is taken as the D call from the table, unchecked against the DNA. TRBV21-1 is termed a pseudogene. The CDR3 is 13 residues long. In DNA form, the CDR3 reads TGTGCCAGCAGCTCGACAGGGCTTGCCAAGCAGTACTTC. Translation: CASSSTGLAKQYF.

The chain combines TRBV3-1 (or the pseudogene TRBV3-2) with TRBJ1-3, with D possibly being TRBD1 (5 bases). The germline CDR1 and CDR2 sequences are LGHDT and YNNKEL (reference sequence). V was trimmed by 1 base and J by 4 bases, leaving 5 bases between them. The CDR3 is made up of 13 amino acids. CDR3 coding DNA: TGTGCCAGCAGCCAAGGACAGGGAAACACCATATATTTT. Protein sequence: CASSQGQGNTIYF.

The rearrangement uses TRBV2 and TRBJ1-2; 7 bases map to TRBD1. Germline V CDR1 and CDR2: SNHLY, FYNNEI. This CDR3 region has 14 residues. After removal of 2 bases from V and 4 bases from J, the junction contained 4 bases not matched to a gene. The DNA for the CDR3 is TGTGCCAGCAGTGAAACAGGGGACGGCTATGGCTACACCTTC. The encoded protein is CASSETGDGYGYTF.

This chain links TRBV5-4 with TRBJ1-1; D perhaps matches TRBD1 (6 bases). Germline V gene sequence: CDR1 SGHNT, CDR2 YYREEE (reference sequence). Trimming pared 3 bases from V and 6 bases from J, leaving 18 bases between. CDR3 size: 15 residues. Here the CDR3 DNA reads TGTGCCAGCAGCTGGGCAGGGGAAGTGATCGCTGAAGCTTTCTTT. This codes for CASSWAGEVIAEAFF.